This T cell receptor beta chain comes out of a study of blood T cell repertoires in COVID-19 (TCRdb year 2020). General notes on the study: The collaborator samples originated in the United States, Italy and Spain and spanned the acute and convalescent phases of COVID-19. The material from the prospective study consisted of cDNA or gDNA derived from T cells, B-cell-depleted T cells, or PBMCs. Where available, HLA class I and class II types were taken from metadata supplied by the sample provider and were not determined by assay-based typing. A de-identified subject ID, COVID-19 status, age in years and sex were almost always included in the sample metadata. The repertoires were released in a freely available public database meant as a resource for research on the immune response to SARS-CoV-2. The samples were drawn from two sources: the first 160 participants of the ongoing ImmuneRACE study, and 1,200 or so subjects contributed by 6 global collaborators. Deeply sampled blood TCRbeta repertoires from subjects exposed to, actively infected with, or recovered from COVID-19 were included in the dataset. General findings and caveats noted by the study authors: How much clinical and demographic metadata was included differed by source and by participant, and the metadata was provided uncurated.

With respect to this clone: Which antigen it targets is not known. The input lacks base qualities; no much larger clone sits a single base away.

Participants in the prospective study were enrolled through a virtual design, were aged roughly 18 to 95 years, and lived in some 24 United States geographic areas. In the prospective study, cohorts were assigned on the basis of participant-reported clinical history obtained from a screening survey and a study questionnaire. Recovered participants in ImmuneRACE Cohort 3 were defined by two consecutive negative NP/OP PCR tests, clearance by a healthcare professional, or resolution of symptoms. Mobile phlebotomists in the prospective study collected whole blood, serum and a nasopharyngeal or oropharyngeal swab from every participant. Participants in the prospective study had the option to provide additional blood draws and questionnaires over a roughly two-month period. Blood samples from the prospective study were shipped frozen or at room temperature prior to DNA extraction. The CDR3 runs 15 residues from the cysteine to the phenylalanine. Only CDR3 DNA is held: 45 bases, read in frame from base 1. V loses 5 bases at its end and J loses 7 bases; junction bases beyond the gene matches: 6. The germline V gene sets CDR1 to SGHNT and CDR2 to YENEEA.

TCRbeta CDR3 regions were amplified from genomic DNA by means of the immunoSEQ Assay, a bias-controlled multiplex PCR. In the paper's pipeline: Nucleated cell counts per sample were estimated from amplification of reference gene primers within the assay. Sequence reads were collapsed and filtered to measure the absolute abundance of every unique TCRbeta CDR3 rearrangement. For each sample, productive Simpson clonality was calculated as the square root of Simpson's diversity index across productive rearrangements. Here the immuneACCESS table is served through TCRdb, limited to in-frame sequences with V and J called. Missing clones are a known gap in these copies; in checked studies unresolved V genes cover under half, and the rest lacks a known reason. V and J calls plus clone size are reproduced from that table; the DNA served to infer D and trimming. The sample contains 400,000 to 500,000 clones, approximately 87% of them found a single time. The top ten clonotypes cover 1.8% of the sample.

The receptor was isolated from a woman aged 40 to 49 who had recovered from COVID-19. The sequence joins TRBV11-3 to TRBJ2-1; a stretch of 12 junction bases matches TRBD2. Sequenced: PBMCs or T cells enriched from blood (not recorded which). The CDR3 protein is CASSPLAGGSNEQFF. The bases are TGTGCCAGCAGCCCACTAGCGGGAGGCTCGAATGAGCAGTTCTTC.